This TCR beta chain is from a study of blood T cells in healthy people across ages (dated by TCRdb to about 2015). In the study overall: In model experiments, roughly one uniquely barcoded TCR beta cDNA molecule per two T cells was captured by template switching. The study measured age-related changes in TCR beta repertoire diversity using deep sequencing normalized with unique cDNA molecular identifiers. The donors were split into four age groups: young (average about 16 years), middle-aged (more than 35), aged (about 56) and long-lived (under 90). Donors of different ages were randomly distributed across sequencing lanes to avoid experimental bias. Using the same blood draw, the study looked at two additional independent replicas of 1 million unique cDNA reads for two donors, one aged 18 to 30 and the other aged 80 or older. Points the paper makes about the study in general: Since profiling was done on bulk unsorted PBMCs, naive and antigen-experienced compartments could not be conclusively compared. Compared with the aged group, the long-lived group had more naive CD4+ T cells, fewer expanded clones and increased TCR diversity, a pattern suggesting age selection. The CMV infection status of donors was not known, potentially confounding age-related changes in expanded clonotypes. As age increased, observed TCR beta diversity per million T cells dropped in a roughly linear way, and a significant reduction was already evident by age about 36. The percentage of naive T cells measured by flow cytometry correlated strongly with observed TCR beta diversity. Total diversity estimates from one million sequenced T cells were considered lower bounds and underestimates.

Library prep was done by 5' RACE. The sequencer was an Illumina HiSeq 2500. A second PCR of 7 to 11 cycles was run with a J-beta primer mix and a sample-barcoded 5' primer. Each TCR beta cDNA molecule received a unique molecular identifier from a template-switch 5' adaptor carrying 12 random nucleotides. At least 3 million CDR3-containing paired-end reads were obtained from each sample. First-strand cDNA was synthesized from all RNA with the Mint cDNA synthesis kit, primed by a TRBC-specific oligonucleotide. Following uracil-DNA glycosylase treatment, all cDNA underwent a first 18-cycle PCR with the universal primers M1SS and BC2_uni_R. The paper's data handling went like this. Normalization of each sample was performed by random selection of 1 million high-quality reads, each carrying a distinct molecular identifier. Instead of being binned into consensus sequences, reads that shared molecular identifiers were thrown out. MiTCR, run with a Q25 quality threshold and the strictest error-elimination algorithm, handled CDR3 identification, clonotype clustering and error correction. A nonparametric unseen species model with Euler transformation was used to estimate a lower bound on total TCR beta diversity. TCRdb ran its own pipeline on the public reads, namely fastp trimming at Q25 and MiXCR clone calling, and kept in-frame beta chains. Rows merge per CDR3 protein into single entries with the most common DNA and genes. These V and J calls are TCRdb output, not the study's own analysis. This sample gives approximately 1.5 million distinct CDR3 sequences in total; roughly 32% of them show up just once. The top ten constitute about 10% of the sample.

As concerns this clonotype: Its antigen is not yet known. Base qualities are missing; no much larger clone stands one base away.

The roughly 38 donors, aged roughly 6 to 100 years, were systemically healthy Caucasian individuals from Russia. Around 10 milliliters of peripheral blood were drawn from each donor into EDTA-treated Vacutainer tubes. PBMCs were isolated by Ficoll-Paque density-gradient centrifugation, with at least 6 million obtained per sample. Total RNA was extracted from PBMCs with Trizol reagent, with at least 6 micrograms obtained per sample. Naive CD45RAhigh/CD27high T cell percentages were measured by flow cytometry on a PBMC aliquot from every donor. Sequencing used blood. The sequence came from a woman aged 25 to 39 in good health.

The CDR3 protein is CASSSGTSGGAGQFF. The base sequence is TGTGCCAGCAGCTCGGGGACTAGCGGGGGGGCCGGACAGTTCTTC. Recombination joined TRBV7-3 with TRBJ2-1; 16 junctional bases match TRBD2. Per the germline V gene, SGHTA is the CDR1 and FQGTGA is the CDR2. Compared with germline, V lacks 4 bases and J lacks 13 bases; bases without a gene match: 7. The CDR3, cysteine through phenylalanine, is 15 amino acids long. CDR3 DNA is the only sequence kept; it has 45 bases, read in frame from the first base.